This T cell receptor (beta chain) was profiled in a study of control samples from healthy donors and cancer patients (dated by TCRdb to 2018 to 2020). Trimming removed 1 base from V and 0 bases from J, leaving 10 bases between the germline ends. The CDR3 starts with the cysteine, ends with the phenylalanine, and has 15 residues. The CDR3 DNA has 45 bases and is translated from base 1. CDR1 and CDR2 (SQVTM, ANQGSEA) derive from the germline V gene. As regards this clone: Its binding antigen is unknown. No base qualities exist here, and no much larger clone lies one base off it.

Library preparation used the immunoSEQ multiplex PCR assay. TCRdb retrieved this table from immuneACCESS and kept in-frame rearrangements only. Not all clones are present; in checked studies, unresolved V genes account for under half, and no reason is known for the remainder. This sample holds some 130,000 clones; 90% were observed only once. Roughly 2.7% of the sample rests with the top ten. This receptor was taken from a man aged 40-55 years in good health. The sequence links TRBV29-1 to TRBJ2-1, with the D gene not clear enough to name. The sequenced sample consisted of blood. The bases read TGCAGCGTTGAAGTAGTAGATAGCTCCTACAATGAGCAGTTCTTC. Its amino acids are CSVEVVDSSYNEQFF.